These 5 T cell receptor beta chains originate from one sample sequenced in a study of T cell repertoires in cytomegalovirus infection. MiXCR was run by TCRdb on the reads, yielding one entry per CDR3 protein. The sample includes 110,000 to 150,000 distinct CDR3 sequences, about 6% of them seen just once. Sequences were obtained from PBMCs. The receptors come from a human donor in good health (CMV status not recorded). Some clones in this sample may be carry-over from other donors' samples.

This clonotype was detected many times. V is TRBV7-2 and J is TRBJ1-2; 7 bases match TRBD1. CDR3 size: 16 residues. J lost 6 bases, V lost 5 bases, and 15 bases had no gene match. Germline loops: CDR1 SGHTA, CDR2 FQGNSA. DNA of the CDR3: TGTGCCAGCAGCCCGCCCCCAGGGGGGGGGGTTAATGGCTACACCTTC. It encodes CASSPPPGGGVNGYTF.

At least ten counts were recorded for this clonotype. The rearrangement links TRBV7-2 to TRBJ2-5, with D perhaps TRBD1 or TRBD2 (6 bases each). Per the germline V gene, CDR1 is SGHTA and CDR2 is FQGNSA. Trimming took off 2 bases at V and 4 bases at J, with 11 bases between the two ends. CDR3 length: 14 residues. CDR3 residues: CASSLPGGRETQYF. The CDR3 DNA is TGTGCCAGCAGCTTACCCGGGGGCCGAGAGACCCAGTACTTC.

This clonotype was seen repeatedly, ten times or more. The chain is built from TRBV28 and TRBJ2-7; D ambiguous. Trimming left V 6 bases short and J 6 bases short, with 9 bases between. The germline V gene encodes CDR1 MDHEN and CDR2 SYDVKM. The CDR3 has 11 residues. The CDR3 protein is CASRRGPEQYF. The CDR3, as DNA: TGTGCCAGCAGGCGTGGGCCCGAGCAGTACTTC.

V is TRBV28 and J is TRBJ1-5; D gene ambiguous. Between the trimmed V and J ends, which lost 3 bases and 6 bases, there was a span of 3 bases. This CDR3 comprises 11 residues. Per germline, CDR1 MDHEN and CDR2 SYDVKM. The CDR3 loop is CASSFSQPQHF. DNA of the CDR3: TGTGCCAGCAGTTTTAGTCAGCCCCAGCATTTT.

This clonotype was seen repeatedly, ten times or more. The chain uses TRBV6-2 or TRBV6-3 and TRBJ1-1, with D possibly TRBD1 on 5 matching bases. V shed 6 bases and J shed 1 base, with 6 bases lying between them. This CDR3 has 12 residues. Looked up from germline, CDR1 is MNHEY and CDR2 is SVGEGT. As DNA, the CDR3 is TGTGCCAGCAGGGACACGAACACTGAAGCTTTCTTT. It codes for CASRDTNTEAFF.